These 24 T cell receptor beta chains were all obtained from the same sample, sequenced in a study of T cell responses to AZD1222 COVID-19 vaccine. Generated by immunoSEQ multiplex PCR, the TCRdb table keeps only in-frame clones and is missing some. The repertoire holds 65,000 to 75,000 clones, with more than 70% as singletons. The source was peripheral blood, collected 28 days after the second dose of the MenACWY control vaccine. All receptors come from an adult who received the MenACWY meningococcal vaccine as a control.

This chain joins TRBV27 and TRBJ1-5; D is ambiguous. The CDR3 extends over 14 amino acids. Per germline, CDR1 MNHEY and CDR2 SMNVEV (reference sequence). The V gene lost 9 bases and the J gene lost 0 bases, with 12 bases spanning the gap. CDR3 amino acids: CASPRRISNQPQHF. CDR3 DNA sequence: TGTGCCAGTCCCCGCAGGATTAGCAATCAGCCCCAGCATTTT.

CDR3 sequence: CASSYSARGNEAFF. For the CDR3, the DNA is TGTGCCAGCAGTTACTCGGCCAGAGGGAATGAAGCTTTCTTT. The chain links TRBV6-5 to TRBJ1-1; D not resolved. The CDR3 has 14 amino acids. Trimming took 0 bases from V and 7 from J, leaving 12 bases between them. Germline V gene lookup returns CDR1 MNHEY and CDR2 SVGAGI.

The chain is built from TRBV9 and TRBJ2-2, with 11 bases that match TRBD2. With 4 bases clipped from V and 3 bases from J, the junction kept 5 bases outside the gene matches. The V gene's germline CDR1 is SGDLS and CDR2 YYNGEE. This CDR3 comprises 16 residues. The CDR3 spells CASSLSGRGYTGELFF. The CDR3 nucleotides are TGTGCCAGCAGCCTTAGCGGGAGGGGGTACACCGGGGAGCTGTTTTTT.

J is TRBJ2-7 and V is TRBV15; TRBD1 matches 7 bases. After removal of 2 bases from V and 7 bases from J, the junction contained 5 bases not matched to a gene. The CDR3 has 13 residues. Germline CDR1 is LNHNV and CDR2 is YYDKDF (reference sequence). The CDR3 protein is CATSRTGVMEQYF. CDR3 DNA: TGTGCCACCAGCAGAACAGGGGTCATGGAGCAGTACTTC.

This clone is a singleton in its sample. The chain is built from TRBV6-2 or TRBV6-3 and TRBJ2-7, with D perhaps matching TRBD1 (5 bases). With 6 bases removed from V and 3 bases from J, the gap between germline ends came to 9 bases. The CDR3 has 12 amino acids. Germline CDR1 reads MNHEY; CDR2 reads SVGEGT. DNA for the CDR3: TGTGCCAGCAGCTCCAGGGTCTACGAGCAGTACTTC. Amino acids: CASSSRVYEQYF.

About this clone: One end of the junction varies from germline; a read error may be responsible. V gene TRBV6-1 combines with J gene TRBJ1-2; 9 bases align to TRBD1. The CDR3 has 15 residues. CDR1 is MNHNS, CDR2 SASEGT, per germline. DNA for the CDR3: TGTGCCAGCAGGGAAGGGACAGGGCAATCCAATGGCTACACCTTC. Protein: CASREGTGQSNGYTF.

This chain connects TRBV2 to TRBJ2-5, with 9 bases that match TRBD1. J was trimmed by 1 base and V by 0 bases; bases with no gene match: 6. This CDR3 comprises 17 residues. Germline CDR1 reads SNHLY; CDR2 reads FYNNEI. The DNA for the CDR3 is TGTGCCAGCAGTGAAGCGGTGGGACAGGGCAGCCAAGAGACCCAGTACTTC. Encoded protein: CASSEAVGQGSQETQYF.

The chain employs TRBV19 and TRBJ2-1; D possibly corresponds to TRBD2 (5 bases). Germline V CDR1 and CDR2: LNHDA, SQIVND (reference sequence). This CDR3 comprises 15 residues. Trimming pared 6 bases from V and 5 bases from J, leaving 17 bases between. DNA for the CDR3: TGTGCCAGTAGGTGGGCTGAGACTATCGACAATGAGCAGTTCTTC. This encodes CASRWAETIDNEQFF.

This clone was counted a few times. The CDR3: CASSQVGGHHEQYF. CDR3 DNA sequence: TGCGCCAGCAGCCAAGTAGGAGGGCACCACGAGCAGTACTTC. The chain employs TRBV4-1 and TRBJ2-7; tentatively, D is TRBD2 (6 bases). Germline-derived CDR1 and CDR2 are MGHRA and YSYEKL. The CDR3 sequence is 14 residues long. Trimming left V 1 base short and J 5 bases short, with 12 bases between.

The chain joins TRBV19 to TRBJ2-1; TRBD2 matches at 13 bases. The V gene's germline CDR1 is LNHDA and CDR2 SQIVND (reference sequence). J was trimmed by 5 bases and V by 0 bases; bases with no gene match: 4. The CDR3 is made up of 17 amino acids. Here the CDR3 reads CASSIDRTSGRHNEQFF. The CDR3 region has the DNA TGTGCCAGTAGTATAGACAGGACTAGCGGGAGACACAATGAGCAGTTCTTC.

This clone has only one observation. J is TRBJ2-1 and V is TRBV5-1, with 10 nucleotides matching TRBD1. V lost 0 bases, J lost 3 bases, and 3 bases stayed unmatched. The CDR3 runs 16 residues. Germline lookup yields CDR1 SGHRS and CDR2 YFSETQ. DNA for the CDR3: TGCGCCAGCAGCTTGGGGGACAGGGGTTTCTACAATGAGCAGTTCTTC. It codes for CASSLGDRGFYNEQFF.

A few counts support this clone. The chain combines TRBV19 with TRBJ1-4; D is unresolved. The V end lost 3 bases, the J end lost 8 bases, and 13 bases lay between the germline ends. The germline CDR1 and CDR2 sequences are LNHDA and SQIVND (reference sequence). The CDR3 is made up of 14 amino acids. CDR3 nucleotides: TGTGCCAGTAGTATCCGGGGTGACGGGGAAAAACTGTTTTTT. This translates into CASSIRGDGEKLFF.

The count of this clone is one. The chain joins TRBV5-1 to TRBJ2-5; tentatively, D is TRBD1 (6 bases). Germline values: CDR1 SGHRS, CDR2 YFSETQ. This CDR3 contains 14 residues. The V and J ends lost 6 bases and 3 bases respectively, with 15 bases between them. This CDR3 reads CASTPFAGEETQYF. CDR3 DNA sequence: TGCGCCAGCACTCCCTTCGCAGGGGAAGAGACCCAGTACTTC. Based on the CDR3 plus reference TRBV5-1 and TRBJ2-5, the full variable domain is KAGVTQTPRYLIKTRGQQVTLSCSPISGHRSVSWYQQTPGQGLQFLFEYFSETQRNKGNFPGRFSGRQFSNSRSEMNVSTLELGDSALYLCASTPFAGEETQYFGPGTRLLVL.

A few counts support this clone. CDR3 nucleotide sequence: TGCAGCGTTTTAATCACCGGGGAGCTGTTTTTT. Translating gives CSVLITGELFF. The rearrangement joins TRBV29-1 to TRBJ2-2; D call uncertain. From germline, CDR1 is SQVTM and CDR2 ANQGSEA. This CDR3 is 11 amino acids long. Trimming pared 5 bases from V and 4 bases from J, leaving 5 bases between.

The chain combines TRBV7-2 with TRBJ2-7; 8 bases map to TRBD2. There are 16 residues in the CDR3. Germline assignment: CDR1 SGHTA and CDR2 FQGNSA. V lost 5 bases and J lost 2; bases outside the gene matches: 11. CDR3 bases: TGTGCCAGCAGCCCCACTGCGGCGGGAGGTCCCTACGAGCAGTACTTC. Amino acids: CASSPTAAGGPYEQYF.

The chain recombines TRBV7-6 with TRBJ1-2, with D uncertain. CDR3 length equals 14 residues. Per germline, CDR1 SGHVS and CDR2 FNYEAQ. V was trimmed by 1 base and J by 8 bases, leaving 14 bases between them. For the CDR3, the DNA is TGTGCCAGCAGCTTAGAGGTGACGGGAGGGGGCTACACCTTC. Residues: CASSLEVTGGGYTF.

The chain links TRBV10-3 to TRBJ1-2, with a weak D call TRBD1 (6 bases). Germline values: CDR1 ENHRY, CDR2 SYGVKD. The CDR3 runs to 13 residues. Between the trimmed V and J ends, which lost 7 bases and 6 bases, there was a span of 15 bases. CDR3 protein: CAIKGVGPNGYTF. The CDR3 coding sequence is TGTGCCATCAAGGGGGTGGGTCCCAATGGCTACACCTTC.

V usage is TRBV6-5 and J usage is TRBJ1-3; D is undetermined. Germline-derived CDR1 and CDR2 are MNHEY and SVGAGI. Trimming removed 2 bases from V and 1 base from J, with 6 bases in between. This CDR3 spans 14 amino acids. As DNA, the CDR3 is TGTGCCAGCAGTTACAGTACTTCTGGAAACACCATATATTTT. This gives the protein CASSYSTSGNTIYF.

The chain uses TRBV28 and TRBJ1-2; D possibly corresponds to TRBD1 (6 bases). Looked up from germline, CDR1 is MDHEN and CDR2 is SYDVKM. V was shortened by 2 bases and J by 0 bases, with 10 bases between the two germline ends. This CDR3 spans 15 amino acids. The CDR3 is CASSLTGTANYGYTF. DNA for the CDR3: TGTGCCAGCAGTTTAACAGGGACGGCTAACTATGGCTACACCTTC.

The chain carries TRBV12-2 and TRBJ1-3; TRBD1, the D gene given by the table, was not confirmed from the DNA. TRBV12-2 is a listed pseudogene. CDR3 size: 20 residues. CDR3 sequence reads: CASRLADRATSLNSGNTIYF. Here the CDR3 DNA reads TGTGCAAGTCGCTTAGCAGACAGGGCCACCAGCCTCAACTCTGGAAACACCATATATTTT.

The V call is TRBV5-1, the J call TRBJ1-2; D call uncertain. The CDR3 has 14 residues. Per germline, CDR1 SGHRS and CDR2 YFSETQ. V was cut by 0 bases and J by 2 bases, with 8 bases left in between. CDR3 DNA sequence: TGCGCCAGCAGCTTGGGTAGCTCCAACTATGGCTACACCTTC. Amino acids: CASSLGSSNYGYTF.

J is TRBJ2-3 and V is TRBV20-1; D is undetermined. The CDR3 is 16 amino acids. Trimming took 3 bases from V and 1 from J, leaving 17 bases between them. Germline CDR1 and CDR2: DFQATT and SNEGSKA (reference sequence). CDR3 nucleotide sequence: TGCAGTGCTAGTGGATCGGAGTCCTTCGGCACAGATACGCAGTATTTT. Translation: CSASGSESFGTDTQYF.

The V gene is TRBV10-3, the J gene TRBJ2-2; 8 bases fit TRBD2. The V gene's germline CDR1 is ENHRY and CDR2 SYGVKD. The CDR3 loop spans 15 amino acids. V lost 6 bases to trimming and J lost 4 bases; unmatched junction nucleotides: 7. The CDR3 sequence is CAIRPRGGSTGELFF. Written as DNA, the CDR3 is TGTGCCATCAGGCCACGCGGGGGGAGCACCGGGGAGCTGTTTTTT.

The chain uses TRBV5-1 and TRBJ1-1; D remains unclear. Between the trimmed V and J ends, which lost 2 bases and 1 base, there was a span of 9 bases. This CDR3 region has 14 residues. In germline, CDR1 is SGHRS, CDR2 YFSETQ. CDR3: CASSLHRTNTEAFF. The CDR3 DNA is TGCGCCAGCAGCTTACACCGCACGAACACTGAAGCTTTCTTT.